The clone carrying this T cell receptor beta chain was seen a single time. Trimming stripped 4 bases from V and 2 bases from J, with 16 bases between. Germline values: CDR1 SGHNT, CDR2 YYREEE (reference sequence). The CDR3 is 15 amino acids. These data come from a study of blood T cell repertoires in COVID-19. Looking at the study overall: PBMCs, B-cell-depleted T cells, or T cells provided the cDNA or gDNA that made up the material.

Categorization into cohorts depended on clinical history that participants reported. The method was immunoSEQ multiplex PCR; TCRdb's version includes in-frame clones alone and lacks a portion of them. The repertoire holds around 130,000 clones, with about 81% as singletons. Material: PBMCs or T cells enriched from blood (not recorded which). The sequence was obtained from a man aged 40-55 years with acute COVID-19. This rearrangement joins TRBV5-4 to TRBJ2-7; the D gene is possibly TRBD1 (5 bases). CDR3 region: CASSPQADRAYEQYF. CDR3 in DNA: TGTGCCAGCAGCCCCCAGGCCGACAGAGCCTACGAGCAGTACTTC.